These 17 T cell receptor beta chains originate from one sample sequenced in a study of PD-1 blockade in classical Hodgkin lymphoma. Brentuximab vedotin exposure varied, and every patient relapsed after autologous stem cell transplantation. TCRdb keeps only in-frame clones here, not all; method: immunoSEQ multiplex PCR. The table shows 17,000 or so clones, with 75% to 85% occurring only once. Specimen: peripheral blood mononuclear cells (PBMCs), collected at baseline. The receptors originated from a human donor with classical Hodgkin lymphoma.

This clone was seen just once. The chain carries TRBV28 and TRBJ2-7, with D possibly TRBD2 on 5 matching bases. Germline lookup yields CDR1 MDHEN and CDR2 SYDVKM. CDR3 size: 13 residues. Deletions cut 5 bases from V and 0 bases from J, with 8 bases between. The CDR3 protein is CASSRGPSYEQYF. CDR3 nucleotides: TGTGCCAGCAGTCGCGGGCCCTCCTACGAGCAGTACTTC.

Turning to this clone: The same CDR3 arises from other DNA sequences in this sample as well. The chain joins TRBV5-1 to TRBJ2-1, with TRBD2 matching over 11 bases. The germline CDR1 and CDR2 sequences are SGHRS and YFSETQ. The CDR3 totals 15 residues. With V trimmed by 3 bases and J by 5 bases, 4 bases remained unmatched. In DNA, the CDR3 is TGCGCCAGCAGCTCCGGGACTAGCGGTAACAATGAGCAGTTCTTC. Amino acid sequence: CASSSGTSGNNEQFF.

Here the CDR3 reads CASSLSGGVNYGYTF. The CDR3 DNA follows: TGCGCCAGCAGCTTGTCAGGGGGCGTTAACTATGGCTACACCTTC. This chain links TRBV5-1 with TRBJ1-2; TRBD1 agrees at 8 bases. V trimming: 1 base; J trimming: 1 base; junction bases outside the gene matches: 3. Germline lookup yields CDR1 SGHRS and CDR2 YFSETQ. This CDR3 comprises 15 residues.

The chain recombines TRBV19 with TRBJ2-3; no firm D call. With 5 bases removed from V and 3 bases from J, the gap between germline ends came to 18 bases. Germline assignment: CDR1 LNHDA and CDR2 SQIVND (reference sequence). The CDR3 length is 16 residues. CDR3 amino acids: CASSSVEGFGTDTQYF. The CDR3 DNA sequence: TGTGCCAGTAGTTCAGTTGAAGGGTTCGGGACAGATACGCAGTATTTT.

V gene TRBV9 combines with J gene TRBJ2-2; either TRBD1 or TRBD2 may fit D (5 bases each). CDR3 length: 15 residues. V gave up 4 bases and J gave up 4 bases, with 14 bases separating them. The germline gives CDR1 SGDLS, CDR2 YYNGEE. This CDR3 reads CASSPRAGTTGELFF. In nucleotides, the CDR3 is TGTGCCAGCAGCCCCCGCGCCGGGACCACCGGGGAGCTGTTTTTT.

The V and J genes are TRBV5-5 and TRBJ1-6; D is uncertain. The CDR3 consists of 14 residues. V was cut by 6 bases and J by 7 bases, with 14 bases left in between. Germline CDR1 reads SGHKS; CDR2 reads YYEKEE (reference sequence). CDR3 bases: TGTGCCAGCACCCCGGACCTCCAAAATTCACCCCTCCACTTT. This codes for CASTPDLQNSPLHF. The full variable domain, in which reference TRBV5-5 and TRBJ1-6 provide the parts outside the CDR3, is DAGVTQSPTHLIKTRGQQVTLRCSPISGHKSVSWYQQVLGQGPQFIFQYYEKEERGRGNFPDRFSARQFPNYSSELNVNALLLGDSALYLCASTPDLQNSPLHFGNGTRLTVT.

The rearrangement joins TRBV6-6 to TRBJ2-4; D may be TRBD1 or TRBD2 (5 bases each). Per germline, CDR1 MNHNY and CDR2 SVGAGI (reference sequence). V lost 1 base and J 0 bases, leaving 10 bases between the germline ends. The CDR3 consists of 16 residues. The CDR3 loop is CASSYFGDLAKNIQYF. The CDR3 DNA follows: TGTGCCAGCAGTTACTTTGGGGACCTAGCCAAAAACATTCAGTACTTC.

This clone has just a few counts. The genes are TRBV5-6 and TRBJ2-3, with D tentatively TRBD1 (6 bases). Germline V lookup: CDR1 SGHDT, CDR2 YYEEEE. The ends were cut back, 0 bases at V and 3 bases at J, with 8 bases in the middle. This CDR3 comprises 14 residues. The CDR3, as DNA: TGTGCCAGCAGCTTGGGAACAGGGACAGATACGCAGTATTTT. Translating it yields CASSLGTGTDTQYF.

For the CDR3, the DNA is TGTGCTAGTGGTTTGTCTGCTAGCGGGGGGAAGCAGTTCTTC. Its translation is CASGLSASGGKQFF. The genes are TRBV12-5 and TRBJ2-1; 11 bases fit TRBD2. The junction had 5 bases not matched to a gene; V was cut back by 2 bases and J by 11 bases. Germline V gene lookup returns CDR1 LGHNT and CDR2 FRNRAP. This CDR3 spans 14 amino acids.

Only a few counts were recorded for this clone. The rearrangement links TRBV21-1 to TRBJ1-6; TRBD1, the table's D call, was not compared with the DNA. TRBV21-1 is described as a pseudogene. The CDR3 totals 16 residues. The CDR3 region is CASSKEAGQINSPLHF. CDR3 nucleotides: TGTGCCAGCAGCAAAGAGGCGGGACAGATCAATTCACCCCTCCACTTT.

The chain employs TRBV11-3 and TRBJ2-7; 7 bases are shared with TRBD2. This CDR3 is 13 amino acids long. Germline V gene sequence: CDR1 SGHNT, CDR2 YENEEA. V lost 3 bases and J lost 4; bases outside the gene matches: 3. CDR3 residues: CASSLGGDYEQYF. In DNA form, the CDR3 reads TGTGCCAGCAGCTTGGGGGGGGATTACGAGCAGTACTTC.

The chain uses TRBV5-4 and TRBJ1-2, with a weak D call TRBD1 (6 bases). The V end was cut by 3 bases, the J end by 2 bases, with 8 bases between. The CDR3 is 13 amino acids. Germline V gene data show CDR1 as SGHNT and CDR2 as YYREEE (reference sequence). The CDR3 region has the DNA TGTGCCAGCAGCTCTACAGGGAACTATGGCTACACCTTC. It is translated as CASSSTGNYGYTF.

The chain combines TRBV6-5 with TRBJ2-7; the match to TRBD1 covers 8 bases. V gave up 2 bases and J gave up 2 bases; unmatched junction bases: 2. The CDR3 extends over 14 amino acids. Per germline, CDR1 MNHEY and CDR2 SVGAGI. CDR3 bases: TGTGCCAGCAGTTACGGACAGGGACCCTACGAGCAGTACTTC. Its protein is CASSYGQGPYEQYF.

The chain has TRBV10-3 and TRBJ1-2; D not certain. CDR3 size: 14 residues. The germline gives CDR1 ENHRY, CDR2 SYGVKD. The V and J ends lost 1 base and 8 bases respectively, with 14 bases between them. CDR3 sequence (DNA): TGTGCCATCAGTGAGTTAGAGGGAGTGGAGGGCTACACCTTC. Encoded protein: CAISELEGVEGYTF.

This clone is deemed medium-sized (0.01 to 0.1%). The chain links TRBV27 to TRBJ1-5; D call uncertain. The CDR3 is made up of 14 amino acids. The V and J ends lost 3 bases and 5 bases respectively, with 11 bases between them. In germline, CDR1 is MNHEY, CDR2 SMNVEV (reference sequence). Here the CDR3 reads CASSLTGSYQPQHF. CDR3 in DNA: TGTGCCAGCAGTTTGACTGGGAGCTATCAGCCCCAGCATTTT.

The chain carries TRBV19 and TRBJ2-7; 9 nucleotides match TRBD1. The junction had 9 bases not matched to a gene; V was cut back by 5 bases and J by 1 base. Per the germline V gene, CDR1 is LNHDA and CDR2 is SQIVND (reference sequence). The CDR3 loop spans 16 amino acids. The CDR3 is CASSSVTGTGSYEQYF. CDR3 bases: TGTGCCAGTAGTTCGGTAACCGGGACAGGGTCCTACGAGCAGTACTTC.

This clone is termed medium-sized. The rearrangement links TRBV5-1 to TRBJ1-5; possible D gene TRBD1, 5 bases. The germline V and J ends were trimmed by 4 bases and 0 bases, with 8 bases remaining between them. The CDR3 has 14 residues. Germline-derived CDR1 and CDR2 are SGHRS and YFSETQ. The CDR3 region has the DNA TGCGCCAGCAGCCCGGGGCCTAGCAATCAGCCCCAGCATTTT. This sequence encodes CASSPGPSNQPQHF. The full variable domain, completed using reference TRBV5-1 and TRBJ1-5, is KAGVTQTPRYLIKTRGQQVTLSCSPISGHRSVSWYQQTPGQGLQFLFEYFSETQRNKGNFPGRFSGRQFSNSRSEMNVSTLELGDSALYLCASSPGPSNQPQHFGDGTRLSIL.